Shown below are 30 T cell receptor beta chains from a single sample sequenced in a study of blood T cells in healthy people across ages. A J-beta primer mix and a sample-barcoded 5' primer were used in a second PCR of about 7 to 12 cycles. MiXCR was run by TCRdb on the 5' RACE reads, yielding one entry per CDR3 protein. This sample has 550,000 to 700,000 distinct CDR3 sequences, with approximately 25% found just once. The source material was blood. These receptors all come from a woman in her sixties or seventies in good health.

V usage is TRBV9 and J usage is TRBJ2-2; unclear D gene. This CDR3 comprises 13 residues. Germline V gene lookup returns CDR1 SGDLS and CDR2 YYNGEE. Deletions cut 1 base from V and 7 bases from J, with 8 bases between. The CDR3 sequence is CASSVSPSGELFF. DNA for the CDR3: TGTGCCAGCAGCGTAAGCCCAAGCGGGGAGCTGTTTTTT.

J is TRBJ2-1 and V is TRBV7-9; TRBD2 matches 13 bases. Trimming removed 3 bases from V and 7 bases from J; junction bases left unmatched: 3. The length of the CDR3 is 15 residues. CDR1 SEHNR and CDR2 FQNEAQ come from the germline V gene (reference sequence). In DNA, the CDR3 is TGTGCCAGCAGCTTGCTGACTAGCGGGGGGAATGAGCAGTTCTTC. This gives the protein CASSLLTSGGNEQFF.

The chain couples TRBV12-5 to TRBJ1-1; TRBD1 might be the D (5 bases). Trimming removed 11 bases at V and 1 base at J, with 14 bases between. The CDR3 sequence is 13 residues long. Germline V gene lookup returns CDR1 LGHNT and CDR2 FRNRAP. The CDR3 here is CAGVRGPNTEAFF. In DNA form, the CDR3 reads TGTGCTGGTGTTCGGGGCCCGAACACTGAAGCTTTCTTT.

Concerning this clonotype itself: Its ends do not fully match the called genes, so a read error is possible. V gene TRBV5-4 combines with J gene TRBJ2-1, with D perhaps TRBD1 or TRBD2 (5 bases each). This CDR3 has 13 residues. Germline V gives CDR1 SGHNT, CDR2 YYREEE (reference sequence). This CDR3 is CACSLGPLNEQFF. CDR3 coding DNA: TGTGCCTGCAGCCTGGGACCCCTCAATGAGCAGTTCTTC.

This chain joins TRBV6-2 or TRBV6-3 and TRBJ2-5; 9 bases are a match to TRBD2. Germline values: CDR1 MNHEY, CDR2 SVGEGT. V gave up 2 bases and J gave up 4 bases; unmatched junction bases: 8. CDR3 length: 16 residues. The CDR3 DNA reads TGTGCCAGCAGTTACAGTCGGGGACTAGCCTCAGAGACCCAGTACTTC. Translated: CASSYSRGLASETQYF.

This clonotype was detected a few times. The chain carries TRBV6-2 or TRBV6-3 and TRBJ1-1; TRBD1 aligns across 10 bases. Germline-derived CDR1 and CDR2 are MNHEY and SVGEGT. The CDR3 runs to 14 residues. Trimming removed 6 bases from V and 4 bases from J; junction bases left unmatched: 5. CDR3 coding DNA: TGTGCCAGCAGGCCCGGGACAGGGGTCACTGAAGCTTTCTTT. Translating it yields CASRPGTGVTEAFF.

This clonotype was counted a few times. The V and J genes are TRBV5-1 and TRBJ1-4; TRBD1 agrees at 9 bases. Losses at the gene ends were 4 bases for V and 8 bases for J; bases not matched to a gene: 9. This CDR3 region has 15 residues. Per the germline V gene, CDR1 is SGHRS and CDR2 is YFSETQ. The CDR3 sequence is CASSPPGQGGEKLFF. CDR3 in DNA: TGCGCCAGCAGCCCTCCGGGACAGGGTGGAGAAAAACTGTTTTTT. Full variable domain (rest looked up from reference TRBV5-1 and TRBJ1-4): KAGVTQTPRYLIKTRGQQVTLSCSPISGHRSVSWYQQTPGQGLQFLFEYFSETQRNKGNFPGRFSGRQFSNSRSEMNVSTLELGDSALYLCASSPPGQGGEKLFFGSGTQLSVL.

Notes on this clonotype: Because it lacks the conserved phenylalanine or tryptophan at the end, this CDR3 is likely a read error. No DNA is shown, since the ends of the CDR3 on it are uncertain; the CDR3 is the one TCRdb lists. The gene calls are TRBV11-2 and TRBJ2-1; the D call TRBD2 from the table was never checked on the DNA. The CDR3 contains 13 residues when both ends are counted. Germline CDR1 SGHAT, CDR2 FQNNGV. The CDR3: CASSLDAQGPPFV.

V gene TRBV14 combines with J gene TRBJ2-5, with D perhaps TRBD2 (5 bases). The CDR3 covers 15 residues. Germline V gene sequence: CDR1 SGHDN, CDR2 FVKESK. Trimming took 4 bases from V and 0 from J, leaving 12 bases between them. The CDR3, as DNA: TGTGCCAGCAGCCGAAGATACGGGAACCAAGAGACCCAGTACTTC. This translates into CASSRRYGNQETQYF.

This chain connects TRBV21-1 to TRBJ2-2; the tabulated D call, TRBD1, remains unverified against the DNA. TRBV21-1 is described as a pseudogene. This CDR3 region has 18 residues. The CDR3 reads CASSKALFTGGGPGELFF. As DNA, the CDR3 is TGTGCCAGCAGCAAAGCGCTTTTCACAGGGGGCGGACCCGGGGAGCTGTTTTTT.

The rearrangement uses TRBV20-1 and TRBJ2-3; D is perhaps TRBD2 (5 bases). V lost 0 bases, J lost 6 bases, and 16 bases lay in between. The CDR3 is made up of 15 amino acids. Germline V gene sequence: CDR1 DFQATT, CDR2 SNEGSKA (reference sequence). The CDR3 coding sequence is TGCAGTGCTAGAGATAGCATTGCAGGCGGGGATACGCAGTATTTT. It is translated as CSARDSIAGGDTQYF.

This clonotype was detected only once. The chain links TRBV12-5 to TRBJ2-5; TRBD2 matches at 12 bases. The V and J ends lost 5 bases and 5 bases, in that order; junction bases with no gene match: 6. The CDR3 is made up of 15 amino acids. Germline CDR1 and CDR2: LGHNT and FRNRAP. In nucleotides, the CDR3 is TGTGCTAGTGGTCCTAGCGGGGGGGCCTGGGAGACCCAGTACTTC. Its protein is CASGPSGGAWETQYF.

This clonotype was detected ten times or more. This chain links TRBV4-3 with TRBJ2-1, with D hard to call. CDR3 length equals 15 residues. The ends were cut back, 0 bases at V and 7 bases at J, with 13 bases in the middle. Germline V gene data show CDR1 as LGHNA and CDR2 as YSLEER. CDR3 sequence (DNA): TGCGCCAGCAGCCAAGAGCGAGACCGAGCTAATGAGCAGTTCTTC. Residues: CASSQERDRANEQFF.

The chain is built from TRBV20-1 and TRBJ2-5; 10 bases map to TRBD1. The J call is doubtful: the DNA matches TRBJ2-7 better. The germline V gene encodes CDR1 DFQATT and CDR2 SNEGSKA (reference sequence). CDR3 length: 15 amino acids. This CDR3 reads CSADRTGGNLNEQYF. CDR3 bases: TGCAGTGCTGACCGGACAGGGGGAAATTTAAACGAGCAGTACTTC.

The rearrangement links TRBV12-3 or TRBV12-4 to TRBJ2-2; D is tentatively TRBD1 or TRBD2 (6 bases each). Trimming removed 5 bases from V and 3 bases from J, with 19 bases in between. The CDR3 totals 17 residues. CDR3 coding DNA: TGTGCCAGCAGTCCCCAAGGGGGGACGGCCGACACCGGGGAGCTGTTTTTT. This gives the protein CASSPQGGTADTGELFF.

CDR3 loop: CASSPGGETSEQYF. For the CDR3, the DNA is TGTGCCAGCAGTCCCGGGGGGGAGACTTCCGAGCAGTACTTC. The genes are TRBV6-2 or TRBV6-3 and TRBJ2-7; 8 nucleotides match TRBD2. The CDR3 has 14 residues. Trimming removed 5 bases from V and 6 bases from J; junction bases left unmatched: 9. The germline V gene has CDR1 MNHEY and CDR2 SVGEGT.

This clonotype was detected only a few times. V usage is TRBV11-2 and J usage is TRBJ2-1, with 11 bases aligning to TRBD1. CDR1 is SGHAT, CDR2 FQNNGV, per germline. Unmatched junction bases numbered 15, after V lost 4 bases and J lost 7 bases. CDR3 size: 18 residues. CDR3 protein: CASSSLTSRDRGRNEQFF. The CDR3, as DNA: TGTGCCAGCAGCTCCTTGACCTCCCGGGACAGGGGGAGGAATGAGCAGTTCTTC.

This clonotype has a handful of counts. One end of the junction varies from germline; a read error may be responsible. The chain couples TRBV5-1 to TRBJ2-3, with D perhaps TRBD1 (5 bases). Looked up from germline, CDR1 is SGHRS and CDR2 is YFSETQ. This CDR3 is built from 15 residues. The CDR3 DNA reads TGCACCAGCAGCAAACAGGTTCTCGGCACAGATACGCAGTATTTT. Encoded protein: CTSSKQVLGTDTQYF.

The count of this clonotype is one. V usage is TRBV24-1 and J usage is TRBJ1-2, with D maybe TRBD1 (6 bases). The CDR3 runs to 14 residues. Per the germline V gene, CDR1 is KGHDR and CDR2 is SFDVKD. Deletions cut 0 bases from V and 4 bases from J, with 8 bases between. The CDR3 nucleotides are TGTGCCACCAGTGATTTGACAGGGAGCTATGGCTACACCTTC. It codes for CATSDLTGSYGYTF.

The V call is TRBV5-1, the J call TRBJ1-1; D uncertain. The CDR3 is made up of 15 amino acids. The germline V gene has CDR1 SGHRS and CDR2 YFSETQ. V lost 4 bases, J lost 0 bases, and 13 bases lay in between. The CDR3 nucleotides read TGCGCCAGCAGCCAGGCTCCGGGGATGAACACTGAAGCTTTCTTT. Amino acid sequence: CASSQAPGMNTEAFF.

The chain recombines TRBV6-2 or TRBV6-3 with TRBJ2-6, with a tentative D call TRBD1 (6 bases). Looked up from germline, CDR1 is MNHEY and CDR2 is SVGEGT. Trimming stripped 4 bases from V and 2 bases from J, with 18 bases between. The CDR3 loop spans 18 amino acids. The CDR3 nucleotides read TGTGCCAGCAGTTGGCCAGGGGTGCAGGGTGCTGGGGCCAACGTCCTGACTTTC. Translation: CASSWPGVQGAGANVLTF.

The V and J genes are TRBV11-2 and TRBJ2-5; D is undetermined. The CDR3 extends over 11 amino acids. Germline CDR1 and CDR2: SGHAT and FQNNGV. V dropped 5 bases and J dropped 11 bases, with 12 bases sitting between them. Here the CDR3 reads CASSLLQKQYF. In DNA, the CDR3 is TGTGCCAGCAGCCTGCTACAGAAGCAGTACTTC.

The V and J genes are TRBV7-2 and TRBJ2-7, with TRBD1 matching 8 bases. The CDR3 runs 14 residues. The V gene end was trimmed by 4 bases and the J gene end by 3 bases; junction bases not matched to a gene: 5. From germline, CDR1 is SGHTA and CDR2 FQGNSA. This chain's CDR3 is CASSSGQAYYEQYF. CDR3 sequence (DNA): TGTGCCAGCAGCTCGGGACAGGCCTACTACGAGCAGTACTTC.

The chain combines TRBV19 with TRBJ1-3; D not certain. Per germline, CDR1 LNHDA and CDR2 SQIVND (reference sequence). The V end was cut by 7 bases, the J end by 2 bases, with 12 bases between. The CDR3 runs 14 residues. DNA of the CDR3: TGTGCCAGTACGGGAGGGAGTCCTGGAAACACCATATATTTT. Translating gives CASTGGSPGNTIYF.

Here the CDR3 DNA reads TGTGCCAGCAGCCCCTCCAGGGGATACACAGATACGCAGTATTTT. Translation: CASSPSRGYTDTQYF. The chain recombines TRBV7-3 with TRBJ2-3, with a possible D match to TRBD1 (6 bases). The V gene's germline CDR1 is SGHTA and CDR2 FQGTGA. Trimming took off 5 bases at V and 2 bases at J, with 14 bases between the two ends. The CDR3 is 15 amino acids.

V is TRBV7-2 and J is TRBJ2-1; D perhaps matches TRBD2 (5 bases). CDR1 and CDR2 (germline): SGHTA, FQGNSA. V shed 1 base and J shed 0 bases, with 10 bases lying between them. This CDR3 spans 16 amino acids. CDR3 nucleotides: TGTGCCAGCAGCTTAGACTCAGGAGGCTCCTACAATGAGCAGTTCTTC. Its protein is CASSLDSGGSYNEQFF.

As for this clonotype: A much larger clone lies one base from this, so it may be a read error. The V gene is TRBV29-1, the J gene TRBJ2-3; TRBD1 agrees at 7 bases. CDR1 and CDR2 from the germline V gene are SQVTM and ANQGSEA. The CDR3 is 14 amino acids. The ends lost 7 bases at V and 5 bases at J; junction bases unmatched: 12. DNA for the CDR3: TGCAGCGCCTCAACCGGGACAGAGGAAGATACGCAGTATTTT. This codes for CSASTGTEEDTQYF.

The sample holds a few counts of this clonotype. The chain is built from TRBV5-1 and TRBJ2-2; 7 bases align to TRBD2. V dropped 6 bases and J dropped 1; count of bases not matched to a gene: 12. CDR1 and CDR2 from the germline V gene are SGHRS and YFSETQ. The CDR3 covers 17 residues. CDR3 nucleotide sequence: TGCGCCAGCACCCCGACCCTGCTAGCGGTGAACACCGGGGAGCTGTTTTTT. Its protein product is CASTPTLLAVNTGELFF.

The chain joins TRBV20-1 to TRBJ1-5, with D possibly matching TRBD1 (5 bases). Germline V gives CDR1 DFQATT, CDR2 SNEGSKA (reference sequence). There are 15 residues in the CDR3. V was pared by 6 bases and J by 4 bases, with 19 bases between. CDR3 loop: CSASWGKGSNQPQHF. CDR3 nucleotides: TGCAGTGCCAGTTGGGGGAAGGGTTCAAATCAGCCCCAGCATTTT.

V usage is TRBV7-9 and J usage is TRBJ2-5, with D possibly matching TRBD2 (5 bases). CDR1 and CDR2 from the germline V gene are SEHNR and FQNEAQ (reference sequence). Trimming pared 3 bases from V and 6 bases from J, leaving 11 bases between. The CDR3 totals 13 residues. CDR3 loop: CASSFLGSQTQYF. The CDR3 DNA is TGTGCCAGCAGCTTCCTGGGGAGCCAGACCCAGTACTTC. The variable domain in full, completed from reference TRBV7-9 and TRBJ2-5, reads DTGVSQNPRHKITKRGQNVTFRCDPISEHNRLYWYRQTLGQGPEFLTYFQNEAQLEKSRLLSDRFSAERPKGSFSTLEIQRTEQGDSAMYLCASSFLGSQTQYFGPGTRLLVL.